This TCR beta chain was observed in a study of post-analysis software for immune sequencing data (dated by TCRdb to about 2015). Notes on the research overall: Disease courses on record covered relapsing-remitting, secondary progressive and progressive-relapsing multiple sclerosis, though some patients had no subtype annotation. The patient repertoires were compared against 10 to 12 previously published healthy control repertoires obtained from donors aged roughly 6 to 26 years. A subset of samples was prepared in parallel using single-end sample barcoding, then pooled and co-amplified after Illumina adapter ligation.

As to this clonotype: Its target antigen remains unknown. Per-base qualities were not stored, and no clone one base away is much larger.

TCR beta repertoires were profiled from peripheral blood of approximately 13 young patients with multiple sclerosis to demonstrate the VDJtools post-analysis software. The multiple sclerosis patients were children and adolescents ranging in age from roughly 6 to 16 years. Library generation was performed with PCR. The reads were generated on an Illumina HiSeq 2500. To reduce PCR and sequencing biases, unique molecular identifiers were incorporated into the TCR beta cDNA libraries. Approximately 500,000 cDNA molecules were obtained per 1 to 10 million input T cells, so each molecule approximated one T cell. The patient libraries were prepared and sequenced with the same protocol used for the earlier healthy control dataset. Samples belonging to the same batch were prepared together, multiplexed and sequenced on a shared HiSeq lane. The paper's data handling went like this. Raw barcoded reads were processed with MIGEC, and single-read molecular identifier groups were discarded before consensus assembly and CDR3 extraction. VDJtools was used for post-analysis of the clonotype tables, and diversity was normalized by down-sampling every dataset to the size of the smallest sample. To correct batch-related cross-sample contamination, repertoire overlap clustering matched CDR3 amino acid sequences but not nucleotide sequences. TCRdb ran its own pipeline on the public reads, namely fastp trimming at Q25 and MiXCR clone calling, and kept in-frame beta chains. Identical CDR3 protein sequences are pooled into one entry, listed with their most common genes and DNA. V and J calls and clone size were set by TCRdb, not the authors. The sample table holds 380,000 or so distinct CDR3 sequences, of which 30% to 45% were seen once. The top ten hold 10% to 15% of the sample.

Reading from cysteine to phenylalanine, the CDR3 counts 17 amino acids. Only the CDR3 portion is preserved as DNA: 51 bases, with reading frame beginning at the first base. For CDR1 and CDR2, the germline V gene (reference sequence) lists DFQATT and SNEGSKA. Relative to germline, V is 1 base shorter and J is 0 bases shorter, with 16 bases between their ends. General conclusions and limits of the study: Direct clustering with F measure revealed strong co-clustering of samples prepared in the same batch, which led to a batch-effect correction. The multiple sclerosis patient group was slightly younger than the control group. Significantly higher frequencies in patients than in controls were found for five TRBV segments, including TRBV5-6, TRBV5-1 and TRBV20-1. Compared with controls, multiple sclerosis patients had significantly lower normalized Chao1 diversity, a finding suggesting substantial peripheral T-cell clonal expansion.

This clonotype was obtained from a girl aged 5 to 17 with multiple sclerosis. Sequenced input: blood. The chain is made from TRBV20-1 and TRBJ1-5; the D gene identity is not certain. Here the CDR3 is given as CSARAVRSAYSNQPQHF. The DNA reads TGCAGTGCTAGAGCCGTGAGGTCGGCCTATAGCAATCAGCCCCAGCATTTT.